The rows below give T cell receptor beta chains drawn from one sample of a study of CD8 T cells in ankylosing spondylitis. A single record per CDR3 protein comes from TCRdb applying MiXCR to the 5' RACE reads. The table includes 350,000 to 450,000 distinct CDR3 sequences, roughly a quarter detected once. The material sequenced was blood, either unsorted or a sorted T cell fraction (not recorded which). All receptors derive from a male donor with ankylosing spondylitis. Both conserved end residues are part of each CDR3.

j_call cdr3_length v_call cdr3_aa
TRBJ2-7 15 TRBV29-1 CSVGGTSGFSYEQYF
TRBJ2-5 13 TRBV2 CASSKDGGETQYF
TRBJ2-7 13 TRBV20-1 CSARPGPRREQYF
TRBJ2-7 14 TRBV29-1 CSVVRQGKTYEQYF
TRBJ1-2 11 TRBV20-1 CSAWGSYGYTF
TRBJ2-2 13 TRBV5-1 CASSFPDSGELFF
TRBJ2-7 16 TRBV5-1 CASFGRTGQGAGEQYF
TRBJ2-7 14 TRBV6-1 CASSDGSFSYEQYF
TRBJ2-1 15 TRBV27 CASSFGGGLNNEQFF
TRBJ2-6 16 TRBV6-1 CASSNTGSPGANVLTF
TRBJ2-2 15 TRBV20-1 CSAPFGGGDTGELFF
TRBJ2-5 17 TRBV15 CATSRGFSTGPEETQYF
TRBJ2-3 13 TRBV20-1 CSAKAGSTDTQYF
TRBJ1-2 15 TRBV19 CASIERRGGNYGYTF
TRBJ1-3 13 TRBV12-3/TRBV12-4 CATRALSGNTIYF
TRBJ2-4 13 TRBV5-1 CASSLEVKNIQYF
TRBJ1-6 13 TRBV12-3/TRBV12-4 CASSQGRNSPLHF
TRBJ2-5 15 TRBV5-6 CASSLISTSGETQYF
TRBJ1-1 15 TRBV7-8 CASSPERGPLAEAFF
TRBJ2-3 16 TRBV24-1 CATSDGTLRRWDTQYF
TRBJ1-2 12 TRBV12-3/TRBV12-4 CASSPGQGAYTF
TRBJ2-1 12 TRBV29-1 CSARTGPNEQFF
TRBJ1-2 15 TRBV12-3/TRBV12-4 CASSGASGGHYGYTF
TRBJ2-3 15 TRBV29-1 CSVAPGQGKTDTQYF
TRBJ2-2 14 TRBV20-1 CSARTGVSTGELFF
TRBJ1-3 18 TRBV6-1 CASSGGRGARSSGNTIYF
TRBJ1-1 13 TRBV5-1 CASSSQEGTEAFF
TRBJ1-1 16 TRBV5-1 CASSSNHRGVNTEAFF
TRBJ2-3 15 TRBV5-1 CASDLTSGSTDTQYF
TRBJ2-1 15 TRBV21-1 CASSTRDRGVNEQFF
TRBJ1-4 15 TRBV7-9 CASRKTGSTNEKLFF
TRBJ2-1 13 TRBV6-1 CAGRTSGKNEQFF
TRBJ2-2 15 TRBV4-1 CASSQAAGGSLELFF
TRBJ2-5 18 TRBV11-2 CASSSRGGTSGRGETQYF
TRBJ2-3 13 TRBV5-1 CASWTDLTDTQYF
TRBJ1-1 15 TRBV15 CATSRGAGQNAEAFF
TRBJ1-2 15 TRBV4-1 CASSQGRQANYGYTF
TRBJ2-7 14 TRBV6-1 CASLRQGLSYEQYF
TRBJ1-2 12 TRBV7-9 CASSSGTGSYTF
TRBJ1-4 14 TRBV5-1 CASSLKGDNEKLFF
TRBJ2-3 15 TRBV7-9 CASSSSSGRMNTQYF
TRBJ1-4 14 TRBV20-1 CSASNRGRNEKLFF
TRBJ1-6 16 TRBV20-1 CSARDPISGANSPLHF
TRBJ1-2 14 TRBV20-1 CSAIPSDRVNGYTF
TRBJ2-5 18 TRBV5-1 CASSVPVGLAHNQETQYF
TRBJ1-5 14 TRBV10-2 CASSEGSLSQPQHF
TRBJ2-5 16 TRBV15 CATSREPTKAAKTQYF
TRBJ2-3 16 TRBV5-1 CASSLGRGQGTDTQYF
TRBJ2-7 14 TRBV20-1 CSASSGRISYEQYF
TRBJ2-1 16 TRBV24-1 CATSDFPGGGYNEQFF
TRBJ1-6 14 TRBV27 CASKPLTGNSPLHF